The clone carrying this T cell receptor (beta chain) was found a few times. This sample stems from a study of blood T cell repertoires in COVID-19. Study-wide background: Some COVID-19 samples were acute and others convalescent; all came from the United States, Italy and Spain. In each case, the material was cDNA or gDNA derived from T cells, B-cell-depleted T cells, or PBMCs.

In the authors' workflow: Scientists estimated how many nucleated cells there were by amplifying reference gene primers. The data were produced by immunoSEQ multiplex PCR, yet TCRdb's version contains in-frame clones alone and is incomplete. That table is the source of V, J and clone size, and D and trimming were worked out from the DNA. The profile shows 250,000 or so clones, approximately 80% of them singletons. Germline-derived CDR1 and CDR2 are LGHNA and YNFKEQ. CDR3 length: 17 amino acids. V dropped 0 bases and J dropped 3 bases, with 16 bases sitting between them. This chain joins TRBV4-2 and TRBJ2-3, with a tentative D call TRBD2 (5 bases). This clonotype was obtained from a man older than 75 with acute or convalescent COVID-19. Sequenced input: peripheral blood. The CDR3 is CASSQEWRSLGTDTQYF. The CDR3 DNA reads as TGTGCCAGCAGCCAAGAGTGGAGGAGCCTAGGGACAGATACGCAGTATTTT.